In its sample, the clone carrying this TCR beta chain was seen a few times. Its specificity is unknown. The data are from a study of blood T cells in healthy people across ages. Study observations and caveats: Relative to aged donors, long-lived donors carried more naive CD4+ cells and displayed higher diversity.

The CDR3 extends over 16 amino acids. In germline, CDR1 is SGHRS, CDR2 YFSETQ. The V gene lost 4 bases and the J gene lost 7 bases, with 21 bases spanning the gap. A sample-barcoded 5' primer and a J-beta primer mix were used in a second PCR of roughly 7 to 12 cycles. TCRdb re-called the 5' RACE reads through MiXCR, storing one row per CDR3 protein. The data contain roughly 1,100,000 distinct CDR3 sequences, under 30% of them singletons. These same records also appear under a second study, on T cells of mothers and their children. As that report states: Several million TCR beta reads per child versus over 9 million per mother.

This sequence originates from a girl aged 2-15 years in good health. The sequencing input was blood. The V and J genes are TRBV5-1 and TRBJ1-5; D perhaps matches TRBD1 (6 bases). The CDR3 sequence is CASSPIPGGWEQPQHF. The CDR3 DNA follows: TGCGCCAGCAGCCCTATACCCGGGGGCTGGGAGCAGCCCCAGCATTTT.